Below are 22 T cell receptor beta chains sequenced from a single sample in a study of cytomegalovirus exposure and HLA in healthy donors. Both 60 Vbeta primers and 13 Jbeta primers went into the PCR. Using immunoSEQ multiplex PCR, the repertoire was profiled, and TCRdb retains in-frame clones only, with some absent. Among approximately 99,000 clones listed, roughly four fifths were seen once. Input material: PBMCs. These TCRs come from a man aged 40-49 years in good health and CMV-seronegative.

The genes are TRBV7-9 and TRBJ2-7; 7 nucleotides match TRBD1. The germline V gene has CDR1 SEHNR and CDR2 FQNEAQ (reference sequence). The CDR3 runs to 18 residues. V trimming: 1 base; J trimming: 0 bases; junction bases outside the gene matches: 12. DNA of the CDR3: TGTGCCAGCAGCTTAGGTGGCAGATACCGGGACAGCTCCTACGAGCAGTACTTC. The encoded protein is CASSLGGRYRDSSYEQYF. Full variable domain (remainder filled in from reference TRBV7-9 and TRBJ2-7): DTGVSQNPRHKITKRGQNVTFRCDPISEHNRLYWYRQTLGQGPEFLTYFQNEAQLEKSRLLSDRFSAERPKGSFSTLEIQRTEQGDSAMYLCASSLGGRYRDSSYEQYFGPGTRLTVT.

This clone was observed a single time. The chain is built from TRBV6-1 and TRBJ2-5; 10 bases match TRBD2. Germline values: CDR1 MNHNS, CDR2 SASEGT. V was pared by 2 bases and J by 5 bases, with 8 bases of the junction left unmatched. The CDR3 runs to 16 residues. The CDR3 protein is CASSESVGTSAETQYF. CDR3 DNA sequence: TGTGCCAGCAGTGAATCTGTAGGGACTAGCGCGGAGACCCAGTACTTC.

The chain couples TRBV14 to TRBJ2-3; 8 bases match TRBD2. V shed 4 bases and J 1 base; nucleotides not matched to a gene: 7. Germline V gene lookup returns CDR1 SGHDN and CDR2 FVKESK. The CDR3 consists of 16 residues. CDR3 bases: TGTGCCAGCAGCCCTATCCGGCGGGGGGGCACAGATACGCAGTATTTT. Its translation: CASSPIRRGGTDTQYF.

This clone has more than one count but fewer than ten. This sequence joins TRBV4-3 and TRBJ2-5; 9 bases agree with TRBD2. V gave up 3 bases and J gave up 1 base; unmatched junction bases: 6. The germline CDR1 and CDR2 sequences are LGHNA and YSLEER. The CDR3 contains 16 residues. The CDR3 DNA is TGCGCCAGCAGCCAGAGAAGCGGGGGGTCCCAAGAGACCCAGTACTTC. Translating gives CASSQRSGGSQETQYF.

This sequence joins TRBV9 and TRBJ1-4; 8 nucleotides match TRBD1. V lost 4 bases, J lost 10 bases, and 9 bases stayed unmatched. Germline CDR1 reads SGDLS; CDR2 reads YYNGEE. The CDR3 is 14 amino acids. The CDR3 is CASSRQGAGGKLFF. The CDR3 DNA is TGTGCCAGCAGCCGTCAGGGGGCTGGGGGAAAACTGTTTTTT.

CDR3 in amino acids: CSVELRGEETQYF. CDR3 coding DNA: TGCAGCGTTGAATTGCGGGGCGAGGAGACCCAGTACTTC. V is TRBV29-1 and J is TRBJ2-5, with D perhaps TRBD2 (6 bases). In germline, CDR1 is SQVTM, CDR2 ANQGSEA. The CDR3 is 13 residues long. Deletions cut 2 bases from V and 5 bases from J, with 12 bases between.

The J gene is TRBJ1-4, the V gene TRBV7-8; D is unclear. Germline V CDR1 and CDR2: SGHVS, FQNEAQ. The CDR3 contains 16 residues. V was shortened by 5 bases and J by 0 bases, with 13 bases between the two germline ends. For the CDR3, the DNA is TGTGCCAGCAGCCCTACATTAGGAGCAACTAATGAAAAACTGTTTTTT. It yields the protein CASSPTLGATNEKLFF.

In the case of this clone: Its ends do not fully match the called genes, so a read error is possible. The chain couples TRBV29-1 to TRBJ1-2; maybe TRBD1 (5 bases). The CDR3 consists of 11 residues. Germline V gives CDR1 SQVTM, CDR2 ANQGSEA. The CDR3 loop is CSVEDGEGPLF. The CDR3 DNA reads TGCAGCGTTGAAGACGGGGAGGGACCCCTTTTC.

V usage is TRBV2 and J usage is TRBJ2-7, with 7 bases that match TRBD2. The CDR3 spans 14 residues. In germline, CDR1 is SNHLY, CDR2 FYNNEI. The junction had 3 bases not matched to a gene; V was cut back by 2 bases and J by 2 bases. CDR3 coding DNA: TGTGCCAGCAGTGAACAGGGACTAACCTACGAGCAGTACTTC. Its protein is CASSEQGLTYEQYF.

This chain links TRBV7-9 with TRBJ1-4; 8 nucleotides match TRBD1. Germline loops: CDR1 SEHNR, CDR2 FQNEAQ (reference sequence). This CDR3 is 15 amino acids long. The trim removed 5 bases at V and 0 bases at J, leaving 2 bases unmatched. This chain's CDR3 is CASSPGQATNEKLFF. The CDR3 bases are TGTGCCAGCAGCCCGGGACAGGCAACTAATGAAAAACTGTTTTTT. Using reference TRBV7-9 and TRBJ1-4 for the parts outside the CDR3, the full variable domain is DTGVSQNPRHKITKRGQNVTFRCDPISEHNRLYWYRQTLGQGPEFLTYFQNEAQLEKSRLLSDRFSAERPKGSFSTLEIQRTEQGDSAMYLCASSPGQATNEKLFFGSGTQLSVL.

A single count supports this clone. The V call is TRBV5-4, the J call TRBJ2-1; D is possibly TRBD2 (6 bases). Trimming took 7 bases from V and 6 from J, leaving 8 bases between them. Germline lookup yields CDR1 SGHNT and CDR2 YYREEE (reference sequence). This CDR3 spans 11 amino acids. The CDR3 bases are TGTGCCAGCGGGGGAGGCAATGAGCAGTTCTTC. It yields the protein CASGGGNEQFF.

J is TRBJ1-6 and V is TRBV2, with 11 bases aligning to TRBD1. CDR3 length: 16 residues. Unmatched junction bases numbered 6, after V lost 3 bases and J lost 8 bases. Germline-derived CDR1 and CDR2 are SNHLY and FYNNEI. CDR3 protein: CASSERRTGGDSPLHF. CDR3 bases: TGTGCCAGCAGTGAGAGACGGACAGGGGGCGATTCACCCCTCCACTTT. Together with reference TRBV2 and TRBJ1-6, the CDR3 gives the full variable domain: EPEVTQTPSHQVTQMGQEVILRCVPISNHLYFYWYRQILGQKVEFLVSFYNNEISEKSEIFDDQFSVERPDGSNFTLKIRSTKLEDSAMYFCASSERRTGGDSPLHFGNGTRLTVT.

This clone was counted once. One junction end does not reproduce the germline sequence, and a read error may be involved. This chain uses TRBV5-1 with TRBJ2-5, with 7 positions matching TRBD2. In germline, CDR1 is SGHRS, CDR2 YFSETQ. The CDR3 spans 15 residues. In DNA form, the CDR3 reads TGCGCCAGCAGCTTAGACCCGGGGGGTCAAGGGACCCAGTACTTC. Its protein product is CASSLDPGGQGTQYF.

This chain uses TRBV11-2 with TRBJ1-2; weak D call: TRBD1 (6 bases). The germline V gene encodes CDR1 SGHAT and CDR2 FQNNGV. The CDR3 runs to 15 residues. Trimming removed 4 bases from V and 2 bases from J, with 14 bases in between. Written as DNA, the CDR3 is TGTGCCAGCAGCTCTCTGCGAGGGACAAACTATGGCTACACCTTC. Translated, it gives CASSSLRGTNYGYTF.

The J gene is TRBJ2-3, the V gene TRBV28; possibly TRBD2 for D (6 bases). The germline V and J ends were trimmed by 5 bases and 0 bases, with 12 bases remaining between them. CDR1 is MDHEN, CDR2 SYDVKM, per germline. This CDR3 spans 15 amino acids. In DNA form, the CDR3 reads TGTGCCAGCAGTCCCGGGGGTGCTAGCACAGATACGCAGTATTTT. This encodes CASSPGGASTDTQYF.

The gene calls are TRBV9 and TRBJ2-3; D not certain. V lost 2 bases and J 4 bases, leaving 11 bases between the germline ends. This CDR3 has 14 residues. Germline-derived CDR1 and CDR2 are SGDLS and YYNGEE. CDR3 in amino acids: CASSVLSRADTQYF. CDR3 DNA: TGTGCCAGCAGCGTTCTTAGTAGAGCAGATACGCAGTATTTT.

The chain links TRBV27 to TRBJ2-1; unclear D gene. Germline V gene lookup returns CDR1 MNHEY and CDR2 SMNVEV (reference sequence). The CDR3 is made up of 17 amino acids. Trimming cost V 3 bases and J 4 bases, with 19 bases left between them. CDR3 DNA: TGTGCCAGCAGTTTTTATCCCCGGCGGAGCTCGTACAATGAGCAGTTCTTC. It codes for CASSFYPRRSSYNEQFF.

V gene TRBV5-4 combines with J gene TRBJ2-2, with 11 positions matching TRBD1. With 0 bases clipped from V and 0 bases from J, the junction kept 4 bases outside the gene matches. CDR1 and CDR2 from the germline V gene are SGHNT and YYREEE (reference sequence). The CDR3 runs 18 residues. This CDR3 is CASSLGTGGFSNTGELFF. The CDR3 region has the DNA TGTGCCAGCAGCTTGGGGACAGGGGGCTTCTCGAACACCGGGGAGCTGTTTTTT.

The chain couples TRBV7-9 to TRBJ2-5; D uncertain. Germline-derived CDR1 and CDR2 are SEHNR and FQNEAQ (reference sequence). With 5 bases removed from V and 3 bases from J, the gap between germline ends came to 4 bases. The CDR3 length is 11 residues. CDR3 in amino acids: CASSEKETQYF. The CDR3 DNA reads TGTGCCAGCAGCGAGAAAGAGACCCAGTACTTC. The full variable domain, with the rest looked up from reference TRBV7-9 and TRBJ2-5, is DTGVSQNPRHKITKRGQNVTFRCDPISEHNRLYWYRQTLGQGPEFLTYFQNEAQLEKSRLLSDRFSAERPKGSFSTLEIQRTEQGDSAMYLCASSEKETQYFGPGTRLLVL.

The chain recombines TRBV15 with TRBJ2-2, with 7 nucleotides matching TRBD2. Per the germline V gene, CDR1 is LNHNV and CDR2 is YYDKDF (reference sequence). Unmatched junction bases numbered 6, after V lost 5 bases and J lost 0 bases. The CDR3 contains 16 residues. This chain's CDR3 is CATSGASGANTGELFF. CDR3 nucleotides: TGTGCCACCAGCGGGGCTAGCGGCGCGAACACCGGGGAGCTGTTTTTT. Variable domain in full (rest from reference TRBV15 and TRBJ2-2): DAMVIQNPRYQVTQFGKPVTLSCSQTLNHNVMYWYQQKSSQAPKLLFHYYDKDFNNEADTPDNFQSRRPNTSFCFLDIRSPGLGDTAMYLCATSGASGANTGELFFGEGSRLTVL.

This clone appeared once. The V call is TRBV29-1, the J call TRBJ2-1, with TRBD2 matching 12 bases. Looked up from germline, CDR1 is SQVTM and CDR2 is ANQGSEA. Trimming took 0 bases from V and 9 from J; bases not matched to a gene: 12. CDR3 length: 17 residues. CDR3 nucleotide sequence: TGCAGCGTTGAAGATATCTCCCTAGCGGGGGGGCCGGGTGAGCAGTTCTTC. Residues: CSVEDISLAGGPGEQFF.

A few counts support this clone. The chain couples TRBV29-1 to TRBJ1-1, with no clear D. This CDR3 contains 11 residues. The V end lost 3 bases, the J end lost 10 bases, and 12 bases lay between the germline ends. Germline V gene data show CDR1 as SQVTM and CDR2 as ANQGSEA. The CDR3 nucleotides read TGCAGCGTTGATCACGGCGGGCCAGCTTTCTTT. This encodes CSVDHGGPAFF. Full variable domain (remainder filled in from reference TRBV29-1 and TRBJ1-1): SAVISQKPSRDICQRGTSLTIQCQVDSQVTMMFWYRQQPGQSLTLIATANQGSEATYESGFVIDKFPISRPNLTFSTLTVSNMSPEDSSIYLCSVDHGGPAFFGQGTRLTVV.